This TCR beta chain emerged from a study of T cells in Graves' hyperthyroidism and ophthalmopathy. Germline V gives CDR1 SEHNR, CDR2 FQNEAQ (reference sequence). The CDR3 has 16 amino acids. Deletions cut 5 bases from V and 6 bases from J, with 23 bases between. Amplification of TCR beta CDR3 regions was performed using RNA transcripts as template. With the HTBI primer set, the TCR CDR3 went through a first round of RT-PCR. Using its own MiXCR run on the multiplex PCR reads, TCRdb lists one record per CDR3 protein. The data show about 770,000 distinct CDR3 sequences, approximately 19% seen once. Blood dates from first hyperthyroidism diagnosis, before any ophthalmopathy symptoms.

The chain joins TRBV7-9 to TRBJ2-7; D is perhaps TRBD1 or TRBD2 (9 bases each). The TCR was taken from a woman in her forties or fifties with Graves' hyperthyroidism that later progressed to Graves' ophthalmopathy. Sequencing used blood. CDR3 residues: CASSPSGDREKAEQYF. The CDR3 nucleotides read TGTGCCAGCAGCCCTAGCGGGGACAGGGAGAAGGCCGAGCAGTACTTC.